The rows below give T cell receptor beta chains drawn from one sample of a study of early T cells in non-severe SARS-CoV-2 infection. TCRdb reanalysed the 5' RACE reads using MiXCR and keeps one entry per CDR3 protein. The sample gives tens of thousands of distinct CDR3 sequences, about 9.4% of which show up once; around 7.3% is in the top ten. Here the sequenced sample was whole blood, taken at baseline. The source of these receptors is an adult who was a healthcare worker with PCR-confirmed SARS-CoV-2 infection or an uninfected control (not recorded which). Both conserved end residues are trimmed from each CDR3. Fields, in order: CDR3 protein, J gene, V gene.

ASTFLPSNYGYT,TRBJ1-2,TRBV6-1
ASSPPGQNYGYT,TRBJ1-2,TRBV18
ASSSWEVGYT,TRBJ1-2,TRBV12-3/TRBV12-4
ASSLETGSYEQY,TRBJ2-7,TRBV5-4
ASRRGQGWNGYT,TRBJ1-2,TRBV6-5
SVEASSPGANVLT,TRBJ2-6,TRBV29-1
ASSQAGNEQY,TRBJ2-7,TRBV3-1
ASSETGAEYGYT,TRBJ1-2,TRBV11-2
ASSQDFRGGNSPLH,TRBJ1-6,TRBV3-1
ASAQGRDQPQH,TRBJ1-5,TRBV6-4
ASSYRAGGSNIQY,TRBJ2-4,TRBV6-5
AIQIQDTGELF,TRBJ2-2,TRBV28
ASSYGGGDNEQF,TRBJ2-1,TRBV6-5
SVVRQHTTYNEQF,TRBJ2-1,TRBV29-1
SARAFRDSNQPQH,TRBJ1-5,TRBV20-1
ASSLYGGTEAF,TRBJ1-1,TRBV7-3
ASSPEGRGMGFQVETQY,TRBJ2-5,TRBV6-5
ASSVGVSSYEQY,TRBJ2-7,TRBV9
ASSSGLAGRETQY,TRBJ2-5,TRBV12-3/TRBV12-4
ASRATATPNTEAF,TRBJ1-1,TRBV6-1
ASSRGTGAYNEQF,TRBJ2-1,TRBV5-1
ASSFRRTKNEQF,TRBJ2-1,TRBV12-3/TRBV12-4
ASSNQGGETQY,TRBJ2-5,TRBV19
AIRRDSTEAF,TRBJ1-1,TRBV10-3
ASSQRDISYEQY,TRBJ2-7,TRBV11-2
ASSPMTSGGGDTQY,TRBJ2-3,TRBV5-4
ASSYSSNEKLF,TRBJ1-4,TRBV6-5
ASGIRNTIY,TRBJ1-3,TRBV6-5
ASSPPGLAFDEQF,TRBJ2-1,TRBV3-1